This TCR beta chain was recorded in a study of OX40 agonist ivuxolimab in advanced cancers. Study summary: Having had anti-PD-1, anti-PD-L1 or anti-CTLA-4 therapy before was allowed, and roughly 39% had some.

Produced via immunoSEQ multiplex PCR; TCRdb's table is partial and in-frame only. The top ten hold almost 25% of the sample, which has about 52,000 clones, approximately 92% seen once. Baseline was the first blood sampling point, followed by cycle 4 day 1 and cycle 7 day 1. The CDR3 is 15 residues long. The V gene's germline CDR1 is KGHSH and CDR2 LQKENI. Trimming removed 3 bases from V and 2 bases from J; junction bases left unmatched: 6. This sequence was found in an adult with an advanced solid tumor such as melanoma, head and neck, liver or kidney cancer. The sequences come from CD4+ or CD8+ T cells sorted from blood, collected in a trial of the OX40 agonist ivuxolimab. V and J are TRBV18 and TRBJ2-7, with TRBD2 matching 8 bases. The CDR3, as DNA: TGTGCCAGCTCACCCGCGGGAGGCCCAACCTACGAGCAGTACTTC. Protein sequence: CASSPAGGPTYEQYF.